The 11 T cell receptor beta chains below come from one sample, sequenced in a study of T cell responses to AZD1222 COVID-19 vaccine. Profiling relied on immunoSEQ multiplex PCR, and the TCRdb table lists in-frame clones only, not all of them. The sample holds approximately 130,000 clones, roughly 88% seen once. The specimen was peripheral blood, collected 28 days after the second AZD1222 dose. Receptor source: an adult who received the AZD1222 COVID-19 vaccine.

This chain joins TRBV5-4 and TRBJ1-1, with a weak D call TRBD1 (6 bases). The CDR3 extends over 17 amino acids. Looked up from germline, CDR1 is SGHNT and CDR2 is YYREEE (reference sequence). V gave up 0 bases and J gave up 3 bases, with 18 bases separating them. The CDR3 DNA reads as TGTGCCAGCAGCTTGGGTGGCCGGGGGGGGGCGGACACTGAAGCTTTCTTT. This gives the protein CASSLGGRGGADTEAFF.

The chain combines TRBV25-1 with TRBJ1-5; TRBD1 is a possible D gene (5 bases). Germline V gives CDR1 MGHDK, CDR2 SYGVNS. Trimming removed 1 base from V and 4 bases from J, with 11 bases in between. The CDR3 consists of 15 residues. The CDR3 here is CASSELGAANQPQHF. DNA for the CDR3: TGTGCCAGCAGTGAATTAGGGGCGGCGAATCAGCCCCAGCATTTT.

CDR3 residues: CASSEQQETQYF. The DNA of the CDR3 is TGCGCCAGCAGTGAACAGCAAGAGACCCAGTACTTC. The gene calls are TRBV10-2 and TRBJ2-5; D gene uncertain. The CDR3 loop spans 12 amino acids. The germline V gene has CDR1 WSHSY and CDR2 SAAADI. Trimming cost V 3 bases and J 2 bases, with 4 bases left between them.

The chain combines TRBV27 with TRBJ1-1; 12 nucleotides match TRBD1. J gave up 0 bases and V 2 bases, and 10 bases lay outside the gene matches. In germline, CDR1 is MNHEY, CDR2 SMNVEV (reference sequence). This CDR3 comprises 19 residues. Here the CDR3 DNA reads TGTGCCAGCAGTTTAGGGACCGGGACAGGGGGCTCGATGAACACTGAAGCTTTCTTT. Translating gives CASSLGTGTGGSMNTEAFF.

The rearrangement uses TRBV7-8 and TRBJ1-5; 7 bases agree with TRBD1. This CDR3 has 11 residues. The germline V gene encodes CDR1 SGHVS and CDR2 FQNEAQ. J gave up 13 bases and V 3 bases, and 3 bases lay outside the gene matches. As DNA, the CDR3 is TGTGCCAGCAGCTTGGGACAGTCACAGCATTTT. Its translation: CASSLGQSQHF.

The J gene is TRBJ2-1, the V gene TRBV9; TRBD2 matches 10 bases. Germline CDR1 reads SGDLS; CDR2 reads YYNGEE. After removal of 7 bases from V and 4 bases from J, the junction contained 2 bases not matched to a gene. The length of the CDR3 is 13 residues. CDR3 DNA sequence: TGTGCCAGCGCACTAGCGGGGTACAATGAGCAGTTCTTC. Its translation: CASALAGYNEQFF.

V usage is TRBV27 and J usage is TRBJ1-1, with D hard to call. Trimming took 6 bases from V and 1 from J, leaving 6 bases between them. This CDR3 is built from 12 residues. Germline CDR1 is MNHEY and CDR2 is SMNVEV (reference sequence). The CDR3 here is CASRDGNTEAFF. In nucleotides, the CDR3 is TGTGCCAGCAGAGACGGGAACACTGAAGCTTTCTTT.

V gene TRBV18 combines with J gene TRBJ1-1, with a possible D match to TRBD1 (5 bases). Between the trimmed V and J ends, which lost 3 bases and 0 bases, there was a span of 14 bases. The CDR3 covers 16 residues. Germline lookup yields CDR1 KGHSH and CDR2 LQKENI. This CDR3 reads CASSPFGGGMNTEAFF. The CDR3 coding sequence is TGTGCCAGCTCACCTTTCGGGGGGGGGATGAACACTGAAGCTTTCTTT.

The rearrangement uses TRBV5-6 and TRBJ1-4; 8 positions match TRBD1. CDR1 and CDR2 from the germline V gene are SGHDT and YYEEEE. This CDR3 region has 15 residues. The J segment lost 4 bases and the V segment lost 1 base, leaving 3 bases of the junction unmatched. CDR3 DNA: TGTGCCAGCAGCTTGTTGACAGGGGTTAATGAAAAACTGTTTTTT. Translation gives CASSLLTGVNEKLFF.

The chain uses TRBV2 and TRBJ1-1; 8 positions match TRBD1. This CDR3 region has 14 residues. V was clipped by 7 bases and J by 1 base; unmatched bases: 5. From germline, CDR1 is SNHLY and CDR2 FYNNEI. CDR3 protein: CASTGDRSNTEAFF. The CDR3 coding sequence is TGTGCCAGCACGGGGGACAGGTCGAACACTGAAGCTTTCTTT.

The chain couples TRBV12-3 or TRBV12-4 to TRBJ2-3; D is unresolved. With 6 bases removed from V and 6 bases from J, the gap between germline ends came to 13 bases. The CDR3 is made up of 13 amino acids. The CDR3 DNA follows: TGTGCCAGCAGCCTACCTGGAGTCGATACGCAGTATTTT. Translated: CASSLPGVDTQYF.